This T cell receptor (beta chain) was retrieved from a study of cytomegalovirus exposure and HLA in healthy donors. About the study: T cells numbering about 200 million yielded approximately 120 million unique TCR beta sequences in an earlier analysis.

The PCR ran on 60 Vbeta and 13 Jbeta primers. Only in-frame clones appear in the TCRdb table, and some are missing; sequencing was by immunoSEQ multiplex PCR. The sample has hundreds of thousands of clones, approximately 83% seen once; the top ten hold 1.4%. Comment on this clone: No antigen is known for it.

Study conclusions and caveats: The authors excluded some V segments, including TRBV6-2 and TRBV6-3, as indistinguishable.

Healthy individuals who donated bone marrow served as the donors. Germline CDR1 and CDR2: LNHDA and SQIVND (reference sequence). This CDR3 is 13 amino acids long. V gave up 10 bases and J gave up 2 bases, with 12 bases separating them. The chain recombines TRBV19 with TRBJ1-5; D remains ambiguous. The sequenced sample was PBMCs. The sequence was obtained from a girl aged 5-17 years in good health and CMV-seronegative. The CDR3 sequence: CATLGGGNQPQHF. In DNA form, the CDR3 reads TGTGCCACCCTAGGCGGGGGCAATCAGCCCCAGCATTTT.